This T cell receptor (beta chain) was retrieved from a study of Graves' ophthalmopathy and Graves' hyperthyroidism. Background on the study: Before any treatment was given, at initial diagnosis, peripheral blood was collected.

From RNA, the CDR3 regions of TCR beta chains were amplified and sequenced. After a first-round RT-PCR with HTBI primers, a second-round multiplex PCR was run. TCRdb used MiXCR to reprocess the multiplex PCR reads, holding one entry per CDR3 protein. Of about 240,000 distinct CDR3 sequences in the sample, around 45% are singletons; the top ten hold over 40%. This clonotype was counted a few times. This CDR3 region has 13 residues. V lost 5 bases to trimming and J lost 4 bases, with 10 bases between them. CDR1 and CDR2 (germline): SGHVS, FQNEAQ. The TCR was taken from an adult man with Graves' ophthalmopathy. What was sequenced was peripheral blood. J is TRBJ2-3 and V is TRBV7-8; no clear D gene. The DNA for the CDR3 is TGTGCCAGCAGCCTCGGACGTGCAGATACGCAGTATTTT. Translating it yields CASSLGRADTQYF.